The clone carrying this T cell receptor (beta chain) qualifies as medium-sized. This sample is drawn from a study of cytomegalovirus exposure and HLA in healthy donors. CDR3 length equals 14 residues. Trimming pared 5 bases from V and 3 bases from J, leaving 11 bases between. Germline CDR1 is LNHDA and CDR2 is SQIVND (reference sequence). Here immunoSEQ multiplex PCR was the method, and the copy in TCRdb shows in-frame clones only, minus some. The table includes some 150,000 clones, approximately 86% detected once. Sequenced material: PBMCs. The gene calls are TRBV19 and TRBJ2-1; weak D call: TRBD1 (5 bases). This TCR came from a man between 18 and 35 years old in good health and CMV-seropositive. The CDR3 is CASSGRQFYNEQFF. The CDR3 DNA reads as TGTGCCAGTAGTGGTCGACAGTTCTACAATGAGCAGTTCTTC.